This T cell receptor beta chain was identified during a study of shared clonotypes between healthy human individuals. Whole-study results and caveats: Collection of samples was limited to blood; tissue repertoires likely differ.

At the deep level, the assay was run. It was approximately 300 ng DNA, about 33,000 T cell genomes, that went into each replicate PCR of unsorted PBMC. TCRdb's copy holds only in-frame clones and misses some; the assay was immunoSEQ multiplex PCR. The sample contains 450,000 to 500,000 clones, around 73% of which appear only once. Trimming cost V 0 bases and J 4 bases, with 10 bases left between them. The CDR3 loop spans 14 amino acids. Germline V gene data show CDR1 as LGHNA and CDR2 as YNFKEQ. As for this clone: Its antigen is still unknown.

Nashville, Tennessee was home to all donors, each a Caucasian adult. This TCR was sampled from a woman aged 40 to 50 in good health. Some clones in this sample may be carry-over from other donors' samples. The J gene is TRBJ2-7, the V gene TRBV4-2; D is uncertain. Specimen: PBMCs. Here the CDR3 DNA reads TGTGCCAGCAGCCAAGACCCGAATTCTTACGAGCAGTACTTC. Residues: CASSQDPNSYEQYF.